This T cell receptor beta chain was profiled in a study of identical twins. Template switching, a step in the protocol, added a universal primer site, and cDNA carried unique molecular identifiers. TCRdb called the 5' RACE reads again in MiXCR, with one record for every CDR3 protein. This sample carries approximately 500,000 distinct CDR3 sequences, about 15% of them seen once, and the ten largest clones take 0.44%. V gave up 7 bases and J gave up 2 bases, with 9 bases separating them. The CDR3 extends over 12 amino acids. Germline-derived CDR1 and CDR2 are SQVTM and ANQGSEA. These data were likewise used in another study, on yellow fever vaccine responses in identical twins.

The V gene is TRBV29-1, the J gene TRBJ2-1; D call uncertain. The source of this sequence is a woman under 30 in good health. The sample taken for sequencing was CD4+ T cells sorted from blood. CDR3 sequence (DNA): TGCAGCGCCCGCCAGACCTACAATGAGCAGTTCTTC. Its protein is CSARQTYNEQFF.